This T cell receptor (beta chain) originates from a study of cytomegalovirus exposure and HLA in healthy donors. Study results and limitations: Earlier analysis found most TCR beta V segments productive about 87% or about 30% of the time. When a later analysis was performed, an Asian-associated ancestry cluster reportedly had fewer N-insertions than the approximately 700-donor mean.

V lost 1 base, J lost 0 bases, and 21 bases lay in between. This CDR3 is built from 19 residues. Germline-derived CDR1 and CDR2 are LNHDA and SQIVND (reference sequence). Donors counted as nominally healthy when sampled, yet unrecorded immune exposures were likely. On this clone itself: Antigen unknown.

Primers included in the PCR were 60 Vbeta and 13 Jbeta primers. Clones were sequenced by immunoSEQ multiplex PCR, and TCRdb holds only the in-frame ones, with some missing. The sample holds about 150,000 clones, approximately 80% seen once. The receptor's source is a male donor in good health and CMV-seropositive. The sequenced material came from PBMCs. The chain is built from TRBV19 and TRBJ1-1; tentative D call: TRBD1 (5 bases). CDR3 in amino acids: CASSIAAAPTGGMNTEAFF. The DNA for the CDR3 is TGTGCCAGTAGTATAGCCGCGGCCCCGACCGGGGGTATGAACACTGAAGCTTTCTTT.